The 22 T cell receptor beta chains in this list originate from one sample, sequenced in a study of blood T cells in healthy people across ages (dated by TCRdb to between 2014 and 2016). The method behind the library was 5' RACE. The sequencing machine was an Illumina HiSeq 2500. A second 7 to 11 cycle PCR used a sample-barcoded 5' primer and a J-beta primer mix. TCRdb took the public reads, trimmed them with fastp at Q25, ran MiXCR for clone calling and kept in-frame beta chains. Each CDR3 protein appears once, grouped with its most common genes and DNA. For this sample there are about 1.8 million distinct CDR3 sequences; just under 50% appear just once. The ten largest clones take up about 2.1% of the sample. Input material: blood. The receptors were gathered from a woman aged 40 to 50 in good health.

This clonotype was counted ten times or more. The chain couples TRBV20-1 to TRBJ2-5; D gene ambiguous. Germline V lookup: CDR1 DFQATT, CDR2 SNEGSKA (reference sequence). The V and J ends lost 2 bases and 0 bases respectively, with 1 base between them. CDR3 size: 11 residues. The CDR3 region has the DNA TGCAGTGCTAGAAACCAAGAGACCCAGTACTTC. It specifies CSARNQETQYF.

The gene calls are TRBV28 and TRBJ2-6; D gene uncertain. Trimming left V 6 bases short and J 0 bases short, with 18 bases between. The CDR3 is 18 amino acids. CDR1 is MDHEN, CDR2 SYDVKM, per germline. The CDR3 bases are TGTGCCAGCAGCTCCCCGGTTCACTTAAACTCTGGGGCCAACGTCCTGACTTTC. Translating it yields CASSSPVHLNSGANVLTF.

This clonotype was counted between two and nine times. This sequence joins TRBV28 and TRBJ2-7; 9 bases map to TRBD2. The J call is uncertain, as TRBJ2-5 better fits the DNA end. Looked up from germline, CDR1 is MDHEN and CDR2 is SYDVKM. The CDR3 extends over 16 amino acids. CDR3 in DNA: TGTGCCAGCAGTTTATCCCAAACGACTAGCGGACAGACCCAGTACTTC. Its protein is CASSLSQTTSGQTQYF.

CDR3 DNA: TGTGCCAGCAGAGCCCGACAGGGGCCAAACAATGAGCAGTTCTTC. It yields the protein CASRARQGPNNEQFF. V is TRBV11-1 and J is TRBJ2-1; 8 bases match TRBD1. Germline-derived CDR1 and CDR2 are SGHAT and FQDESV (reference sequence). V gave up 6 bases and J gave up 5 bases; unmatched junction bases: 9. The CDR3 has 15 amino acids.

J is TRBJ1-2 and V is TRBV4-2; the D gene is possibly TRBD1 (6 bases). This CDR3 is 17 amino acids long. V lost 0 bases, J lost 2 bases, and 16 bases lay in between. Per germline, CDR1 LGHNA and CDR2 YNFKEQ. CDR3 protein: CASSQDLSGARNYGYTF. The CDR3 nucleotides read TGTGCCAGCAGCCAAGATCTATCGGGGGCAAGGAACTATGGCTACACCTTC.

This clonotype was seen a few times. The V gene is TRBV20-1, the J gene TRBJ2-2; the D is unclear. Trimming stripped 1 base from V and 1 base from J, with 4 bases between. CDR3 length: 13 residues. Germline values: CDR1 DFQATT, CDR2 SNEGSKA (reference sequence). In DNA form, the CDR3 reads TGCAGTGCTAGAGCGGGGAACACCGGGGAGCTGTTTTTT. Translated: CSARAGNTGELFF.

The chain joins TRBV24-1 to TRBJ2-3; possible D gene TRBD1, 5 bases. CDR3 length: 15 residues. Trimming removed 4 bases from V and 6 bases from J, with 16 bases in between. Germline V CDR1 and CDR2: KGHDR, SFDVKD. CDR3 DNA: TGTGCCACCAGTGACCCAGGGTTAGGTACTGATACGCAGTATTTT. It yields the protein CATSDPGLGTDTQYF.

The chain combines TRBV21-1 with TRBJ2-3; TRBD2 is the table's D call, not checked against the DNA. TRBV21-1 is a recognized pseudogene. The CDR3 totals 16 residues. The CDR3 coding sequence is TGTGCCAGCAGCAAACCCGGTAGCGGGCACACAGATACGCAGTATTTT. Its protein is CASSKPGSGHTDTQYF.

The V and J genes are TRBV20-1 and TRBJ2-7; 9 nucleotides align to TRBD2. J gave up 7 bases and V 0 bases, and 10 bases lay outside the gene matches. The germline V gene encodes CDR1 DFQATT and CDR2 SNEGSKA (reference sequence). This CDR3 has 15 residues. As DNA, the CDR3 is TGCAGTGCTAGAGATAGCGGGGGTCCTACAACTGAGCAGTACTTC. Its translation is CSARDSGGPTTEQYF.

On this clonotype itself: One end of the junction is discordant with germline, which a read error may explain. The chain couples TRBV12-3 or TRBV12-4 to TRBJ2-3, with D perhaps TRBD1 or TRBD2 (5 bases each). This CDR3 contains 13 residues. CDR3 region: CTSNGASIDTQYF. In DNA form, the CDR3 reads TGTACCAGCAACGGGGCCAGCATCGATACGCAGTATTTT.

The V and J genes are TRBV20-1 and TRBJ1-4, with D unclear. This CDR3 region has 14 residues. V was cut by 6 bases and J by 3 bases, with 14 bases left in between. Germline V lookup: CDR1 DFQATT, CDR2 SNEGSKA (reference sequence). The CDR3 bases are TGCAGTGCGGGCCGAAGGGCTGCTAATGAAAAACTGTTTTTT. As protein: CSAGRRAANEKLFF.

The rearrangement joins TRBV12-3 or TRBV12-4 to TRBJ2-3, with D perhaps matching TRBD2 (6 bases). V dropped 3 bases and J dropped 2 bases, with 12 bases sitting between them. This CDR3 contains 15 residues. The CDR3 region is CASSLDYGTTDTQYF. In DNA form, the CDR3 reads TGTGCCAGCAGTTTGGACTACGGGACCACAGATACGCAGTATTTT.

The CDR3 loop is CSAREIQGYNSPLHF. CDR3 in DNA: TGCAGTGCTAGAGAGATACAGGGGTATAATTCACCCCTCCACTTT. The V gene is TRBV20-1, the J gene TRBJ1-6; 7 nucleotides line up with TRBD1. The length of the CDR3 is 15 residues. The ends lost 0 bases at V and 4 bases at J; junction bases unmatched: 3. Germline V gives CDR1 DFQATT, CDR2 SNEGSKA (reference sequence).

The J gene is TRBJ1-6, the V gene TRBV20-1, with D tentatively TRBD1 (6 bases). V lost 3 bases and J 9 bases, leaving 15 bases between the germline ends. The CDR3 sequence is 14 residues long. The germline CDR1 and CDR2 sequences are DFQATT and SNEGSKA (reference sequence). The CDR3 sequence: CSASRGDKGSPLHF. The CDR3 DNA sequence: TGCAGTGCTAGTCGGGGGGACAAAGGTTCACCCCTCCACTTT.

A note on this clonotype: One end of the junction varies from germline; a read error may be responsible. The chain carries TRBV5-6 and TRBJ1-2; D not certain. CDR3 length: 16 residues. Per germline, CDR1 SGHDT and CDR2 YYEEEE. Written as DNA, the CDR3 is TGTGCTAGCAGCGGGTTCTCAGGCCGAGAGAACTATGGCTACACCTTC. Residues: CASSGFSGRENYGYTF.

The table lists this clonotype with a few counts. The rearrangement joins TRBV20-1 to TRBJ2-5; D may be TRBD1 (6 bases). This CDR3 has 15 amino acids. Germline V gene data show CDR1 as DFQATT and CDR2 as SNEGSKA (reference sequence). V lost 3 bases, J lost 1 base, and 15 bases lay in between. The CDR3 loop reads CSASPGQNFQETQYF. The CDR3 nucleotides read TGCAGTGCTAGTCCCGGACAGAATTTCCAAGAGACCCAGTACTTC.

This chain links TRBV6-5 with TRBJ2-7; the D is unclear. CDR3 length equals 11 residues. Germline V gene data show CDR1 as MNHEY and CDR2 as SVGAGI. Trimming cost V 8 bases and J 4 bases, with 9 bases left between them. The CDR3, as DNA: TGTGCCAGCGGGCAGCTATACGAGCAGTACTTC. This translates into CASGQLYEQYF.

This sequence joins TRBV7-2 and TRBJ2-5, with D hard to call. The CDR3 covers 13 residues. CDR1 is SGHTA, CDR2 FQGNSA, per germline. V lost 5 bases and J lost 6, with 13 bases in between. This CDR3 is CASSGKVTQTQYF. The CDR3 coding sequence is TGTGCCAGCAGCGGAAAAGTGACCCAGACCCAGTACTTC.

The chain joins TRBV20-1 to TRBJ2-5; 10 nucleotides line up with TRBD2. Trimming at V came to 6 bases and at J to 3 bases, leaving 7 bases not matched to a gene. This CDR3 has 14 residues. CDR1 and CDR2 from the germline V gene are DFQATT and SNEGSKA (reference sequence). DNA of the CDR3: TGCAGTGCATTACTAGCGGGGACCAAAGAGACCCAGTACTTC. This sequence encodes CSALLAGTKETQYF.

The chain couples TRBV15 to TRBJ2-1; D possibly corresponds to TRBD1 (6 bases). The CDR3 totals 14 residues. The V gene lost 0 bases and the J gene lost 8 bases, with 11 bases spanning the gap. Germline loops: CDR1 LNHNV, CDR2 YYDKDF (reference sequence). The CDR3 coding sequence is TGTGCCACCAGCAGAGAACAGGGTGCCGATGAGCAGTTCTTC. It encodes CATSREQGADEQFF.

A single count supports this clonotype. The genes are TRBV7-2 and TRBJ1-4; D is undetermined. Germline CDR1 and CDR2: SGHTA and FQGNSA. The CDR3 has 14 residues. Trimming took off 1 base at V and 9 bases at J, with 12 bases between the two ends. CDR3 DNA sequence: TGTGCCAGCAGCTTAGAGACTGTTGGGAAAAAACTGTTTTTT. Translating it yields CASSLETVGKKLFF.

The V and J genes are TRBV27 and TRBJ1-2, with a weak D call TRBD1 (5 bases). This CDR3 spans 12 amino acids. V lost 6 bases to trimming and J lost 8 bases, with 13 bases between them. The germline V gene encodes CDR1 MNHEY and CDR2 SMNVEV (reference sequence). CDR3 residues: CASRRREGGYTF. For the CDR3, the DNA is TGTGCCAGCAGACGCAGGGAAGGCGGCTACACCTTC.